Only one count was recorded for the clone carrying this T cell receptor beta chain. Its antigen remains unknown. The junction shows a germline mismatch at one end, possibly a read error. This entry is derived from a study of blood T cells in healthy people across ages. Alongside a J-beta primer mix, a sample-barcoded 5' primer served in a second PCR lasting 7 to 11 cycles. MiXCR, applied by TCRdb to the 5' RACE reads, yields one record per CDR3 protein. The table records some 640,000 distinct CDR3 sequences, approximately 30% of them present only once. Study-wide results and limits: It was held that the diversity estimates obtained from one million T cells were underestimates.

The CDR3 is 17 residues long. From germline, CDR1 is SGHTA and CDR2 FQGTGA. The chain links TRBV7-3 to TRBJ2-1; 10 bases align to TRBD2. The sequence was collected from a woman aged 80 or over in good health. The specimen sequenced was blood. DNA for the CDR3: TGTGCCAACAGCTTAACGACGACTAGCGGGTCCTACAATGAGCAGTTCTTC. This translates into CANSLTTTSGSYNEQFF.